This TCR beta chain was documented in a study of identical twins (dated by TCRdb to 2015 to 2016). For the study in its entirety: TCR alpha and beta repertoires from monozygotic twins, unrelated adults of various ages and cord blood were deep-sequenced to test whether fetal clonotypes persist. To rule out contamination, replicate twin experiments were performed at different times with different library preparation protocols.

Every donor in the study was a healthy Caucasian. Three pairs of female monozygotic twins, all aged about 18 to 29 years, made up the twin cohort. The RNA used for TCR libraries was isolated from peripheral blood mononuclear cells. Here is what the overall study found, with its caveats: Fewer insertions were carried by abundant cord blood beta clonotypes, a similar but weaker trend appeared in young adult naive repertoires, and no such trend appeared in memory repertoires. Compared with coincidental sharing between unrelated individuals, an excess of low generation-probability sequences was observed among out-of-frame TCR alpha sequences shared between twins. In monozygotic twins, out-of-frame TCR alpha sharing was systematically underestimated by recombination models, although the models agreed with sharing between unrelated individuals. Zero-insertion analyses could be partly confounded by invariant T cells such as MAIT and iNKT, although diverse VJ usage argued against such confounding for most clonotypes. In beta out-of-frame sequences, excess twin sharing was weaker, because having fewer shared sequences lowered the signal-to-noise ratio. Because the same donors could not be followed over many years, conclusions were based on cross-sectional statistical analysis.

V lost 4 bases and J lost 4 bases; the stretch between them is 14 bases long. Reading from cysteine to phenylalanine, the CDR3 counts 15 amino acids. Only the CDR3 DNA stays, 45 bases, in frame from base 1. For CDR1 and CDR2, the germline V gene (reference sequence) lists LGHDT and YNNKEL. Remarks on this clonotype: Its antigen is currently not known. No quality values exist for individual bases; no much larger clone is one base distant.

Library method: 5' RACE. The reads were generated on an Illumina HiSeq 2000. A universal primer binding site was added through template switching, and the final cDNA carried a unique molecular identifier so that TCR cDNA molecules could be counted accurately. Specific primers in the conserved constant-segment region were used to synthesize first-strand cDNA for the TCR alpha and beta chains. To control for contamination, every cDNA library carried two barcodes: a SMART-Mk sample barcode plus Illumina barcodes. Two successive PCR steps introduced TruSeq adapter sequences along with Illumina sample barcodes. The Illumina HiSeq platform was used with custom primers to sequence TCR alpha and beta cDNA libraries. Turning to the authors' computational methods: MiGEC processed the raw reads to extract unique molecular identifiers, while MiXCR was used to determine the CDR3 positions. Recombination models were inferred per individual with the repgenHMM and IGoR tools using an EM algorithm. The tcR package in R was used for shared clonotype analysis, with sharing normalized by the product of cloneset sizes. To study raw recombination without the effects of thymic and clonal selection, out-of-frame nonproductive sequences were analyzed. TCRdb itself trimmed the public reads at Q25 with fastp, ran MiXCR and retained productive beta chains. Each CDR3 protein appears once, grouped with its most common genes and DNA. Clone size and V and J calls follow TCRdb, not the original study. The sample includes some 590,000 distinct CDR3 sequences, with around a tenth observed a single time. The ten largest clones represent roughly 3% of the sample.

The same sample was also used in a study of yellow fever vaccine responses in identical twins. From the second report: The authors reported that the T cell response to vaccination in identical twins appeared partly convergent and partly personalized. In identical twins, the study followed T cell clones that responded to the vaccine with precision.

Sequencing was carried out using PBMCs. The clonotype comes from a woman between 18 and 29 years old in good health. The rearrangement joined TRBV3-1 to TRBJ2-1, with the identity of the D gene unclear. The CDR3 region: CASSLNPDSYNEQFF. The DNA sequence is given as TGTGCCAGCAGCCTTAACCCTGACTCATACAATGAGCAGTTCTTC.